This T cell receptor (beta chain) is drawn from a study of sequential checkpoint blockade in melanoma. For the study at large: Maintenance nivolumab came after either treatment sequence.

V was clipped by 0 bases and J by 0 bases; unmatched bases: 3. CDR3 length: 17 residues. CDR1 and CDR2 (germline): SGHRS, YFSETQ. This clone was recorded once. Assay used: immunoSEQ multiplex PCR; TCRdb lists only in-frame clones, some missing. The top ten clones hold 5.5% of a sample with around 39,000 clones, 80% to 90% of them seen once. Documented treatment: randomized to nivolumab then ipilimumab (arm A) or the reverse (arm B). No patient had prior DNA-damaging chemotherapy. Sample: CD8+ T cells sorted from blood (inferred from file names), taken from a patient given nivolumab and ipilimumab in sequence. The gene calls are TRBV5-1 and TRBJ1-6; 7 bases fit TRBD1. This sequence originates from a human donor with melanoma. CDR3 coding DNA: TGCGCCAGCAGCTTGGAGGGGGCCAGCTCCTATAATTCACCCCTCCACTTT. As protein: CASSLEGASSYNSPLHF.